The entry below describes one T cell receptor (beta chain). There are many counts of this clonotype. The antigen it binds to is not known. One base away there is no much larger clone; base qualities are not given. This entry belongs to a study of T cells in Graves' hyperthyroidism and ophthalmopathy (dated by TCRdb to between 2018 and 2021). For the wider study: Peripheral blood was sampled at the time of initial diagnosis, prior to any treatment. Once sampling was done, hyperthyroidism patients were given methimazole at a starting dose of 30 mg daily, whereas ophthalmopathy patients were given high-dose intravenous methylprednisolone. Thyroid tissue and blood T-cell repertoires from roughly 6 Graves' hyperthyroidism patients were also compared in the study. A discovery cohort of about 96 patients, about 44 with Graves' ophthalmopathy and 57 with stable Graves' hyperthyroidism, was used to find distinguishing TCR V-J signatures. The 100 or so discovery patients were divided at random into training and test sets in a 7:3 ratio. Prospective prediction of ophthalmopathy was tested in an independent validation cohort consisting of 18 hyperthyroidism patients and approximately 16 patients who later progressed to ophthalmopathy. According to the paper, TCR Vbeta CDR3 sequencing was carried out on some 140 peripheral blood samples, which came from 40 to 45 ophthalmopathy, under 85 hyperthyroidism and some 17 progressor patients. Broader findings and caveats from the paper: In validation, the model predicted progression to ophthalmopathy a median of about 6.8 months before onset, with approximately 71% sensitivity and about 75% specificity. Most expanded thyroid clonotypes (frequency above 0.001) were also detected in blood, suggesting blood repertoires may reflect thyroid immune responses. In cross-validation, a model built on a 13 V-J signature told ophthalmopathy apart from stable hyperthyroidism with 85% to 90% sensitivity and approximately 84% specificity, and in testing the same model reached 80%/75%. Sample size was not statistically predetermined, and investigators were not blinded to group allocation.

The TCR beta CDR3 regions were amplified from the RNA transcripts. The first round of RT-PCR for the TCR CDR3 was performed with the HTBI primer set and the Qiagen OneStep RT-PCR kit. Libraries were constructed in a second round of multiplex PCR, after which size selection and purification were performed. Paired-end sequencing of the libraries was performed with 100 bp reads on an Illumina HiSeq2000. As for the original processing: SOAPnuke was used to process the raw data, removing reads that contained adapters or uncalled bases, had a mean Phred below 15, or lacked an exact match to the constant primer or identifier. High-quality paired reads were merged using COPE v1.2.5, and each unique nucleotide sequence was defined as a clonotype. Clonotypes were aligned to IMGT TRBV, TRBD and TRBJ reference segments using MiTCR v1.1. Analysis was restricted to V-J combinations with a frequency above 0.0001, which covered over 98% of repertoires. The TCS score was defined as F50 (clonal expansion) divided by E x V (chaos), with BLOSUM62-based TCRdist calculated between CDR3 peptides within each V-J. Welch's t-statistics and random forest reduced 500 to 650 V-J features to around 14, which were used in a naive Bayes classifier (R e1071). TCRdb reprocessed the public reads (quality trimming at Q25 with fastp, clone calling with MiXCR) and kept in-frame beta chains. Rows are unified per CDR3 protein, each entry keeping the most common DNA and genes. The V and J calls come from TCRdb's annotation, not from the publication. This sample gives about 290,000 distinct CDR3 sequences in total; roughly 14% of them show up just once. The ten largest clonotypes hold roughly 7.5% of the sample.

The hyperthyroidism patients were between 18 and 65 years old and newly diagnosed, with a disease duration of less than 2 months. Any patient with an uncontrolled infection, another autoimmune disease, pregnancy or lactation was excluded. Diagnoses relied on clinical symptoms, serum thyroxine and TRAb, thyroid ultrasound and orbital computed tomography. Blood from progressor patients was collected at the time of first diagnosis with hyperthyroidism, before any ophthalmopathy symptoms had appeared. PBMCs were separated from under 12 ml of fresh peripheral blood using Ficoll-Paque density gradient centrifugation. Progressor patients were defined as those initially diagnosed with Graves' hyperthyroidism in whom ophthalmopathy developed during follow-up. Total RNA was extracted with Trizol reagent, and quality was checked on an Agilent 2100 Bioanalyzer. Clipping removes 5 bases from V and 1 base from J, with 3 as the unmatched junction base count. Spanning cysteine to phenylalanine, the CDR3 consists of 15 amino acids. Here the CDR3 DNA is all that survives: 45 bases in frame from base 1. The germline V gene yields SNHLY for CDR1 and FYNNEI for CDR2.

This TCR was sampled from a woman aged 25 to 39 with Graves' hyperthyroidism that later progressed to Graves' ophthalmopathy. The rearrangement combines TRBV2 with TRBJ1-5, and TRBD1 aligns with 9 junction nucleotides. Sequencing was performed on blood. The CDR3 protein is CASSRTGASNQPQHF. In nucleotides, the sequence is TGTGCCAGCAGTAGGACAGGGGCGAGCAATCAGCCCCAGCATTTT.